This entry features one TCR beta chain sequence. The antigen remains undetermined. This sample is part of a study of CD8+ T cells in alopecia areata. Study-wide findings and caveats: Affected scalp, especially in alopecia totalis/universalis, had a higher clonality than normal scalp did.

Following RNA extraction, reverse transcription yielded cDNA that acted as the sequencing template. Sequencing used immunoSEQ multiplex PCR; TCRdb keeps in-frame clones, though not all of them. The sample has about 170,000 clones; around 58% are singletons. Germline CDR1 LGHNA, CDR2 YNFKEQ. The CDR3 sequence is 17 residues long. V was clipped by 0 bases and J by 2 bases, with 14 bases between them. As to treatment: oral pan-JAK inhibitor, 5-10 mg twice daily. Obtained from alopecia areata patients were lesional scalp punch biopsies along with peripheral blood. The specimen comprised CD4+ T cells sorted from blood, sampled between weeks 55 and 65, from a patient treated with tofacitinib. This rearrangement joins TRBV4-2 to TRBJ1-3; D not certain. This clonotype was sampled from a human donor with alopecia areata. CDR3: CASSQEAPGRTGNTIYF. CDR3 nucleotides: TGTGCCAGCAGCCAAGAGGCCCCAGGCAGGACTGGAAACACCATATATTTT.